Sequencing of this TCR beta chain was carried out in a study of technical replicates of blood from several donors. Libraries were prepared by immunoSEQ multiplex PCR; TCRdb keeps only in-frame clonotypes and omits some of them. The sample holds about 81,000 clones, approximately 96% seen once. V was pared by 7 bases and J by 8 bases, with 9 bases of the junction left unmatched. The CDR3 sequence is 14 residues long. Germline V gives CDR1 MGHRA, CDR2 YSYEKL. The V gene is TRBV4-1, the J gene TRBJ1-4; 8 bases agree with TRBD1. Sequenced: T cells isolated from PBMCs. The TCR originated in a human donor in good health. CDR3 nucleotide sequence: TGCGCCAGCACCGGACAGGGTGGGCGAGAAAAACTGTTTTTT. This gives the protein CASTGQGGREKLFF.